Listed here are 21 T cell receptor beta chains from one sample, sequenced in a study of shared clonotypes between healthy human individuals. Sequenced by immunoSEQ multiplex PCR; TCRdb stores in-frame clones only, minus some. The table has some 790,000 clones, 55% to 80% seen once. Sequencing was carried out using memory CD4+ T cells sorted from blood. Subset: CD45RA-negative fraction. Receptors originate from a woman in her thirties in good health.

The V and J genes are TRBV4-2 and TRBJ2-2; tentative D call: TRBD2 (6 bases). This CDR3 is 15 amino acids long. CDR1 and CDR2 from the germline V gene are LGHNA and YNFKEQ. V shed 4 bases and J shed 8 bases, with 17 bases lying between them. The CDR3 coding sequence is TGTGCCAGCAGCCCCCGGCGGGACCCGGGGGGGGAGCTGTTTTTT. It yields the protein CASSPRRDPGGELFF.

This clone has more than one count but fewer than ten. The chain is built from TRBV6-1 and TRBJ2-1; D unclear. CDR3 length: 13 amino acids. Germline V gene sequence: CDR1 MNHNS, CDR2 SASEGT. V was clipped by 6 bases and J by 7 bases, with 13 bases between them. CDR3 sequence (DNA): TGTGCCAGCAGCGGTCCGGGTGGGAATGAGCAGTTCTTC. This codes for CASSGPGGNEQFF.

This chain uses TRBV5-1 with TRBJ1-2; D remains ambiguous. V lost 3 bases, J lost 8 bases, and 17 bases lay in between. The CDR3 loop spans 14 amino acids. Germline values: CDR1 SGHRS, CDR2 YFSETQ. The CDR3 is CASSSGHGVEGYTF. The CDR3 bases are TGCGCCAGCAGCTCGGGCCACGGGGTTGAGGGCTACACCTTC. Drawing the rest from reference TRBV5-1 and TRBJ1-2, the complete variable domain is KAGVTQTPRYLIKTRGQQVTLSCSPISGHRSVSWYQQTPGQGLQFLFEYFSETQRNKGNFPGRFSGRQFSNSRSEMNVSTLELGDSALYLCASSSGHGVEGYTFGSGTRLTVV.

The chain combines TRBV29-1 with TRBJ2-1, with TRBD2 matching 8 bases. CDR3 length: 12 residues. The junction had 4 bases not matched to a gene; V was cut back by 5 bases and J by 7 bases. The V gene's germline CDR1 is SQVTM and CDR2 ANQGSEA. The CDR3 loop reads CSVRPGGNEQFF. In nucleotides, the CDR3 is TGCAGCGTTAGACCGGGGGGGAATGAGCAGTTCTTC.

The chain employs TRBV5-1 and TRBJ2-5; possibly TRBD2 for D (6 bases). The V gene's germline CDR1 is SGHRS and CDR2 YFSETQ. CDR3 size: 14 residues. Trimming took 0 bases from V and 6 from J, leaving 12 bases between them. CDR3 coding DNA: TGCGCCAGCAGCTTGGCAGGGACTGAGCAGACCCAGTACTTC. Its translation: CASSLAGTEQTQYF.

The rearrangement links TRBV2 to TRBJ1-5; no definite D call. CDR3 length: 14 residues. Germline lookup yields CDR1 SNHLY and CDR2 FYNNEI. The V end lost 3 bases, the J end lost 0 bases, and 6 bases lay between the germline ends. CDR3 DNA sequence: TGTGCCAGCAGTGAGACGTTTAGCAATCAGCCCCAGCATTTT. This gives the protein CASSETFSNQPQHF.

The CDR3: CASSFSGGNGYTF. The CDR3 bases are TGTGCCAGCAGCTTCAGCGGGGGGAATGGCTACACCTTC. The chain couples TRBV5-8 to TRBJ1-2, with D possibly matching TRBD1 (5 bases). Germline CDR1 and CDR2: SGHTS and YDEGEE. V lost 2 bases and J 6 bases, leaving 11 bases between the germline ends. The CDR3 is made up of 13 amino acids.

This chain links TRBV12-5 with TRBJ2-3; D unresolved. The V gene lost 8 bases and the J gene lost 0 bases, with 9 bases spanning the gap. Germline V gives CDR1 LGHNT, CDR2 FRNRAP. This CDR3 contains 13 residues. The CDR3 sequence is CASSSLSTDTQYF. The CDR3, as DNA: TGTGCTAGTTCTAGTCTTAGCACAGATACGCAGTATTTT.

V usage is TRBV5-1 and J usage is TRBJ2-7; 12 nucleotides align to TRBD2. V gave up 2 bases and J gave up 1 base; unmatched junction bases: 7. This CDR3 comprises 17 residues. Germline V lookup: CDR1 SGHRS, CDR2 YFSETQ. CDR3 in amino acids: CASSFPTSGRISYEQYF. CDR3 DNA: TGCGCCAGCAGCTTTCCCACTAGCGGGAGGATATCCTACGAGCAGTACTTC. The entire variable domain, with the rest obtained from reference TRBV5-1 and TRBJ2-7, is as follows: KAGVTQTPRYLIKTRGQQVTLSCSPISGHRSVSWYQQTPGQGLQFLFEYFSETQRNKGNFPGRFSGRQFSNSRSEMNVSTLELGDSALYLCASSFPTSGRISYEQYFGPGTRLTVT.

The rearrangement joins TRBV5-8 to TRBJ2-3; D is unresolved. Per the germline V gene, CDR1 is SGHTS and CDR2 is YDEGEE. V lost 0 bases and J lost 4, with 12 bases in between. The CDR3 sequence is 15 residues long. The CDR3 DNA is TGTGCCAGCAGCTTGGTCGGCGAAAGTGCAGATACGCAGTATTTT. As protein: CASSLVGESADTQYF.

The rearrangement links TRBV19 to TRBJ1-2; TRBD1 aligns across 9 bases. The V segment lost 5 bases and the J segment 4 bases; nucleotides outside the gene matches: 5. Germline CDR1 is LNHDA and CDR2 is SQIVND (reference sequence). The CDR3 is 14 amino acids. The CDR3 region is CASSGTGIVYGYTF. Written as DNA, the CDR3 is TGTGCCAGTAGTGGGACAGGGATTGTCTATGGCTACACCTTC.

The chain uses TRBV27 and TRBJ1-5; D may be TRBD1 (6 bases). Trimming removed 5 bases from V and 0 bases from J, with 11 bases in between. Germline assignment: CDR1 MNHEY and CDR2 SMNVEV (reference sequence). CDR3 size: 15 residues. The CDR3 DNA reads TGTGCCAGCAGTGTCGGACAGTATAGCAATCAGCCCCAGCATTTT. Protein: CASSVGQYSNQPQHF.

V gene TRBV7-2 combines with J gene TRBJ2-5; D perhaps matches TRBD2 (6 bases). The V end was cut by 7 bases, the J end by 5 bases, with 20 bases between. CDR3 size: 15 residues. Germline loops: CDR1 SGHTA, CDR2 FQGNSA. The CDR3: CASTRSRGGWETQYF. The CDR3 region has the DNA TGTGCCAGCACGCGAAGTCGGGGAGGTTGGGAGACCCAGTACTTC.

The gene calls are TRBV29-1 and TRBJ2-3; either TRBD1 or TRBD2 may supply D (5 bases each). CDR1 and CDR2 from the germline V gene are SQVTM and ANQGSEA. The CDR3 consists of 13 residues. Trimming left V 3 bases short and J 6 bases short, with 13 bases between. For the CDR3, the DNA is TGCAGCGTTGACGGGTCGGGGACGGATACGCAGTATTTT. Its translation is CSVDGSGTDTQYF.

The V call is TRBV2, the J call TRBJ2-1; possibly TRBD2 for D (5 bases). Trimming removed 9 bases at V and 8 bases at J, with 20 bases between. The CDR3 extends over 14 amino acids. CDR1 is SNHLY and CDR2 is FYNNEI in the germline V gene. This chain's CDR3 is CASRPEAVGDEQFF. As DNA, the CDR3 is TGTGCCAGTCGGCCGGAAGCCGTGGGAGATGAGCAGTTCTTC.

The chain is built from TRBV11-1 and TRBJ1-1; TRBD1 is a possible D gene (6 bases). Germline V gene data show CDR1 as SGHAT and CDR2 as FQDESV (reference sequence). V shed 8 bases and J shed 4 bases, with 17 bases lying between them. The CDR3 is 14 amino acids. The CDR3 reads CASVPDRRGTEAFF. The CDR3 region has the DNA TGTGCCAGCGTTCCCGACAGGAGAGGCACTGAAGCTTTCTTT.

The CDR3: CASRLQGLGTDTQYF. The CDR3 DNA sequence: TGTGCCAGCAGGCTACAGGGGTTGGGCACAGATACGCAGTATTTT. The chain carries TRBV2 and TRBJ2-3, with 7 bases aligning to TRBD1. V was pared by 6 bases and J by 1 base, with 7 bases of the junction left unmatched. The CDR3 is 15 residues long. From germline, CDR1 is SNHLY and CDR2 FYNNEI.

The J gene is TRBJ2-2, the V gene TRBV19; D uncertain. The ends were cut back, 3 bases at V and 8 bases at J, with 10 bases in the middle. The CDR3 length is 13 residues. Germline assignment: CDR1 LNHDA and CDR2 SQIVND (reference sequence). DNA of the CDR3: TGTGCCAGTAGTATTGGTTTTGTGGGGGAGCTGTTTTTT. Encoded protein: CASSIGFVGELFF.

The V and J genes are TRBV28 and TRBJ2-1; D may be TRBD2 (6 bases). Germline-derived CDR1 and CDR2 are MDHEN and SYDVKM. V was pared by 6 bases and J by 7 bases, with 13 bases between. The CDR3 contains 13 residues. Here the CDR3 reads CASSVREVNEQFF. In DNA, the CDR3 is TGTGCCAGCAGCGTGAGGGAGGTTAATGAGCAGTTCTTC.

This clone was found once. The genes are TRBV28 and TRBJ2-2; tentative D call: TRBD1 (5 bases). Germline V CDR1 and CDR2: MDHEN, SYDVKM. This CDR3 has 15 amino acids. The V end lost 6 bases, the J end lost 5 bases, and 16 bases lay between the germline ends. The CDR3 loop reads CASRSDSFGTGELFF. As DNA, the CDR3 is TGTGCCAGCAGATCCGACAGTTTCGGGACCGGGGAGCTGTTTTTT.

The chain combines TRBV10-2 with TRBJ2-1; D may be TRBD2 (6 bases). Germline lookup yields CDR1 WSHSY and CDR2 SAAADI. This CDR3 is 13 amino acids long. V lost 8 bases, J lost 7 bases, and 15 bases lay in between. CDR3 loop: CASGLARTNEQFF. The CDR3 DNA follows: TGCGCCAGCGGCCTAGCGAGGACGAATGAGCAGTTCTTC.